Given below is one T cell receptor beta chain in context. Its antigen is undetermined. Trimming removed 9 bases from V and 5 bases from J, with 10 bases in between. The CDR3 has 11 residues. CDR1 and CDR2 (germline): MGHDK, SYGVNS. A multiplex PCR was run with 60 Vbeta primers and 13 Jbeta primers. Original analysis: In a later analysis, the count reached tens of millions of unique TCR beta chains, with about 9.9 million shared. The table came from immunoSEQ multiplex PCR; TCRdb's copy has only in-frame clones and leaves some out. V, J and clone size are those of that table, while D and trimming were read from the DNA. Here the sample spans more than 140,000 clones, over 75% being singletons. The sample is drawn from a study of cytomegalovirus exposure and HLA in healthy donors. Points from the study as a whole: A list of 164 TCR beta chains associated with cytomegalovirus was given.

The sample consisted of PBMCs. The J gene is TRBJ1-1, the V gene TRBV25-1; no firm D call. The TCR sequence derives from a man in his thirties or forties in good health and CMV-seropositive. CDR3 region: CASTQRTEAFF. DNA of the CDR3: TGTGCCAGTACCCAGAGGACTGAAGCTTTCTTT. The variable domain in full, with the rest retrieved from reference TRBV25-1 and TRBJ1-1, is EADIYQTPRYLVIGTGKKITLECSQTMGHDKMYWYQQDPGMELHLIHYSYGVNSTEKGDLSSESTVSRIRTEHFPLTLESARPSHTSQYLCASTQRTEAFFGQGTRLTVV.